This T cell receptor (beta chain) comes out of a study of T cell responses to AZD1222 COVID-19 vaccine. Looking at the study overall: The analysis combined second doses at about 4 or about 12 weeks.

Notes on the study in general: Recipients of two AZD1222 doses showed rising Spike-specific TCR breadth and depth.

CDR3 size: 12 residues. V lost 5 bases and J lost 3, with 8 bases in between. Regarding this clone: What it binds is unknown.

Clones were sequenced by immunoSEQ multiplex PCR, and TCRdb holds only the in-frame ones, with some missing. The data show 95,000 to 150,000 clones, less than 90% seen once. This TCR came from an adult in good health. The specimen comprised peripheral blood, sampled on day 0 of AZD1222 vaccination. V and J are TRBV12-3 or TRBV12-4 and TRBJ2-7; tentatively, D is TRBD1 (6 bases). The CDR3 DNA follows: TGTGCCAGCAGTACAGGGAGCTACGAGCAGTACTTC. It translates to CASSTGSYEQYF.